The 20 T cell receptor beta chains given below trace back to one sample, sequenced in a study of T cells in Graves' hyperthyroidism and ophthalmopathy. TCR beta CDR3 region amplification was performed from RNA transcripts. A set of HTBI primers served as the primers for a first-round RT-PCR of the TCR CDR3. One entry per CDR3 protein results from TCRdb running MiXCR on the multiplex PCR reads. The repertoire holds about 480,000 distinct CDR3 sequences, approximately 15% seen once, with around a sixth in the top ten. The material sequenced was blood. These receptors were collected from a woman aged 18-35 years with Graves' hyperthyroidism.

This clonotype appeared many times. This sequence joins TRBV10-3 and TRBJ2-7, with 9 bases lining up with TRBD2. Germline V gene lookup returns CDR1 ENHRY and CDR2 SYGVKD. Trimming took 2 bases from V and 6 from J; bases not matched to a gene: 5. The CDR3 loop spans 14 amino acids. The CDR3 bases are TGTGCCATCAGTGAGGGCGGGAGGGCCGCCGAGCAGTACGTC. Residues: CAISEGGRAAEQYV.

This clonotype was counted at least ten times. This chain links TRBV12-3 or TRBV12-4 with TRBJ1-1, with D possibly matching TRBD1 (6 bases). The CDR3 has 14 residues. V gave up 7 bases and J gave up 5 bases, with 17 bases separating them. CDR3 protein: CASKRGGWRTEAFF. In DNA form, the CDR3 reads TGTGCCAGCAAAAGGGGGGGATGGAGAACTGAAGCTTTCTTT.

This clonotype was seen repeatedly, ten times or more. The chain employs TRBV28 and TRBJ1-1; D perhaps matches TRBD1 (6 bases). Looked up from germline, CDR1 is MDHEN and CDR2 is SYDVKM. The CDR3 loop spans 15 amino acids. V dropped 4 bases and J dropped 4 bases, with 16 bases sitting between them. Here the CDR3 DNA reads TGTGCCAGCAGTTCGGTCAGGGGCTTAGGCACTGAAGCTTTCTTT. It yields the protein CASSSVRGLGTEAFF.

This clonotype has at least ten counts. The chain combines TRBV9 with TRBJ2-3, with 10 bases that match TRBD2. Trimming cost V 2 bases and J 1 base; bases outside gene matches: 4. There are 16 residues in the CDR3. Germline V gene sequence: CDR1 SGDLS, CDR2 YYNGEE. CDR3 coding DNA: TGTGCCAGCAGCGTTACCGGGACTAGCGGCACAGATACGCAGTATTTT. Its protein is CASSVTGTSGTDTQYF.

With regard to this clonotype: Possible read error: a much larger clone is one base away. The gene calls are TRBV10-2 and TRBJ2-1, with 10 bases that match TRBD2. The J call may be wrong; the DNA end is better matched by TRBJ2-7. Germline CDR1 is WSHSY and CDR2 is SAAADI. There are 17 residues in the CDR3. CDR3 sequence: CASSAPAVAGGGNEQYF. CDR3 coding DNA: TGCGCCAGCAGTGCCCCCGCGGTAGCGGGAGGTGGCAATGAGCAGTACTTC.

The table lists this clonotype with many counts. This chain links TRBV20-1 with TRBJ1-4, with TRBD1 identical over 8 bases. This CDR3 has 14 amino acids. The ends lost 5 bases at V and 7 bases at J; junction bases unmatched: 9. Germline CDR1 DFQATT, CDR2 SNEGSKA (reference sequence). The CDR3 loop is CSAPYDRGREKLFF. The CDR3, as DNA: TGCAGTGCTCCATATGACAGGGGACGTGAAAAACTGTTTTTT.

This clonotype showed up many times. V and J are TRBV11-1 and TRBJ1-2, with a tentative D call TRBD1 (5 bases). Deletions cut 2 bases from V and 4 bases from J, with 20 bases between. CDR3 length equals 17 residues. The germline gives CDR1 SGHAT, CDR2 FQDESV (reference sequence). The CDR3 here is CASSLIPSQGRSYGYTF. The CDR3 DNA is TGTGCCAGCAGCTTAATCCCATCCCAGGGCAGATCCTATGGCTACACCTTC.

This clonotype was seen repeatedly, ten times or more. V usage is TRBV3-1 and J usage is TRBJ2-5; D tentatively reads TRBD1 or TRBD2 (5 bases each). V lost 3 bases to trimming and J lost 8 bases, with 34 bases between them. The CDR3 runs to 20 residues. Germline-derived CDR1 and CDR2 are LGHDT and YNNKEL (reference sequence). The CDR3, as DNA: TGTGCCAGCAGCCACCGCACCCTGGGGAGCGGTACGGTATCTGGGGGTACCCAGTACTTC. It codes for CASSHRTLGSGTVSGGTQYF.

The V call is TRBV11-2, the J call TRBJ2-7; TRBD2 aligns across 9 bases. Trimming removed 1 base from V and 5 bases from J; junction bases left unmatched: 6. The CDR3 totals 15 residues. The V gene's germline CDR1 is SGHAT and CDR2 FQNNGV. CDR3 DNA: TGTGCCAGCAGCTTAGTTGGTAGCGGGAGCGACGAGCAGTACTTC. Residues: CASSLVGSGSDEQYF.

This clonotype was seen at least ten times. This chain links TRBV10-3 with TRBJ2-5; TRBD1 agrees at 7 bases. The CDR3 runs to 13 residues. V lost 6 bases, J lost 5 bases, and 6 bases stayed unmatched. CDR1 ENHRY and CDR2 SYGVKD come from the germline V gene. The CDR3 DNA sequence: TGTGCCATCAGCCTACAGGGGAGCGAGACCCAGTACTTC. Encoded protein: CAISLQGSETQYF.

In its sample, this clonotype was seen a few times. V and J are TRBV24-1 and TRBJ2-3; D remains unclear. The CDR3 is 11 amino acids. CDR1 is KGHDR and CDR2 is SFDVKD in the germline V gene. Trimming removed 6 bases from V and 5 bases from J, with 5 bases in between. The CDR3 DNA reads TGTGCCACCAGTAAGGGAGATACGCAGTATTTT. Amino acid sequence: CATSKGDTQYF.

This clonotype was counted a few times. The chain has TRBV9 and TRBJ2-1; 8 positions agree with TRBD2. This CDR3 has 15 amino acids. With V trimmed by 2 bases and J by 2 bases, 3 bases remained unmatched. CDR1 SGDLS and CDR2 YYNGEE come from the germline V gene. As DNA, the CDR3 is TGTGCCAGCAGCGTTAGCGGGACCACCTACAATGAGCAGTTCTTC. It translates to CASSVSGTTYNEQFF.

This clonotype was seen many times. CDR3 region: CSARRASGRYGGNTGELFF. The DNA of the CDR3 is TGCAGTGCCCGAAGGGCTAGCGGGAGGTACGGCGGTAACACCGGGGAGCTGTTTTTT. V usage is TRBV20-1 and J usage is TRBJ2-2; 11 nucleotides match TRBD2. The V gene's germline CDR1 is DFQATT and CDR2 SNEGSKA (reference sequence). V trimming: 6 bases; J trimming: 2 bases; junction bases outside the gene matches: 17. CDR3 length: 19 residues.

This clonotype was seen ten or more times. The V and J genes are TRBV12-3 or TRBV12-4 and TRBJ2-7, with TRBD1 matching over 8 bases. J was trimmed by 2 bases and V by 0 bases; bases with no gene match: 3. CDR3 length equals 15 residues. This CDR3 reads CASSLAGTGAYEQYF. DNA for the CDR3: TGTGCCAGCAGTTTAGCCGGGACAGGTGCCTACGAGCAGTACTTC.

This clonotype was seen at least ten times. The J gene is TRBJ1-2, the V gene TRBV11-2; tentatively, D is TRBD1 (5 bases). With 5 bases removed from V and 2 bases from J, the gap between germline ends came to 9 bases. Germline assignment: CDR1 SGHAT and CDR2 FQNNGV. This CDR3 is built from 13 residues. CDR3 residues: CASSTRQNYGYTF. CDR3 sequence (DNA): TGTGCCAGCAGCACCCGACAGAACTATGGCTACACCTTC.

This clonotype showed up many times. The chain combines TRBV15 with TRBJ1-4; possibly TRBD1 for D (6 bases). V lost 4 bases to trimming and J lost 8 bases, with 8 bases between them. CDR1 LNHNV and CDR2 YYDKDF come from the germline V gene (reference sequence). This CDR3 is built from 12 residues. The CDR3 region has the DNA TGTGCCACCAGCACCCAGGGGGAAAAACTGTTTTTT. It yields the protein CATSTQGEKLFF.

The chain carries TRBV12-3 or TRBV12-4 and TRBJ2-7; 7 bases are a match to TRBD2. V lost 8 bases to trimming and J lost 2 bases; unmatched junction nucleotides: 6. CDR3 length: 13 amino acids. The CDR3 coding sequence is TGTGCCAGCGGCGTGGGGAGGGCCTACGAGCAGTACTTC. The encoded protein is CASGVGRAYEQYF.

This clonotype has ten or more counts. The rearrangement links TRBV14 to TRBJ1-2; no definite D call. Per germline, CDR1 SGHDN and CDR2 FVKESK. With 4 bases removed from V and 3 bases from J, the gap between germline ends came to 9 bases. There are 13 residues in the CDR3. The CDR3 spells CASSPTGYYGYTF. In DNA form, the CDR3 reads TGTGCCAGCAGCCCAACCGGGTACTATGGCTACACCTTC.

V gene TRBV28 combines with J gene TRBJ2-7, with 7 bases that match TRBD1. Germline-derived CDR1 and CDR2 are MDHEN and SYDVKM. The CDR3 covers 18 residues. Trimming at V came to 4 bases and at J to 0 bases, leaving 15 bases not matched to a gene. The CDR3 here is CASSSLDRTSPSSYEQYF. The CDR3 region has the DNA TGTGCCAGCAGTTCCTTGGACAGGACAAGTCCGAGCTCCTACGAGCAGTACTTC.

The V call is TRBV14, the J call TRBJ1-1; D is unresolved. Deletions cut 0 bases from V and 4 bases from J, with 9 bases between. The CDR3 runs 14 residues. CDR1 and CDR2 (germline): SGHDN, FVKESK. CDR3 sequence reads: CASSQEIVGTEAFF. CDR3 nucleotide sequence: TGTGCCAGCAGCCAAGAAATAGTGGGCACTGAAGCTTTCTTT.